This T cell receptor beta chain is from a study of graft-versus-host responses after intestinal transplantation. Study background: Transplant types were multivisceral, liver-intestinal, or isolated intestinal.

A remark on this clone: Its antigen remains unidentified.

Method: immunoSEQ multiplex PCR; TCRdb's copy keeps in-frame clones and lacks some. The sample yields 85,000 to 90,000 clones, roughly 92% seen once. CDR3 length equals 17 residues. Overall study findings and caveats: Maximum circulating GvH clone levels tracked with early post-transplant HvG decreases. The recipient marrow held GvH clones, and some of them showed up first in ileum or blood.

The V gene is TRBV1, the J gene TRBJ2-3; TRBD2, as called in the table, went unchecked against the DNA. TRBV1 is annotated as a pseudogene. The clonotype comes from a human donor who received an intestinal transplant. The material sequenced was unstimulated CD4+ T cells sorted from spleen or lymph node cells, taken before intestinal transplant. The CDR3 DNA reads TGCACCAACCCTTCACGGGGAGAAGCGGGAGGGCTCGGTACGCAGTATTTT. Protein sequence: CTNPSRGEAGGLGTQYF.